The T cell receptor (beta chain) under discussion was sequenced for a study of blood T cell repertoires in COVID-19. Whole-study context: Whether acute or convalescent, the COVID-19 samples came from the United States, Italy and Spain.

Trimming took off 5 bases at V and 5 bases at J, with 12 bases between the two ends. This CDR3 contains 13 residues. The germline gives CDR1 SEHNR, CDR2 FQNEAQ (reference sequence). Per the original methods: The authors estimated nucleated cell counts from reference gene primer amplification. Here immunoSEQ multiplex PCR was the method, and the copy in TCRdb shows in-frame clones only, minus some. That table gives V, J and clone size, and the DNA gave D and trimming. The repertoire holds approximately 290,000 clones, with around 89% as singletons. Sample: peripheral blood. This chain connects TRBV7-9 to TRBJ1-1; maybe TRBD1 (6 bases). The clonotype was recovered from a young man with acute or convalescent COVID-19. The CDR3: CASSRSGETEAFF. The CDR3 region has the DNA TGTGCCAGCAGCCGTTCAGGGGAGACTGAAGCTTTCTTT.